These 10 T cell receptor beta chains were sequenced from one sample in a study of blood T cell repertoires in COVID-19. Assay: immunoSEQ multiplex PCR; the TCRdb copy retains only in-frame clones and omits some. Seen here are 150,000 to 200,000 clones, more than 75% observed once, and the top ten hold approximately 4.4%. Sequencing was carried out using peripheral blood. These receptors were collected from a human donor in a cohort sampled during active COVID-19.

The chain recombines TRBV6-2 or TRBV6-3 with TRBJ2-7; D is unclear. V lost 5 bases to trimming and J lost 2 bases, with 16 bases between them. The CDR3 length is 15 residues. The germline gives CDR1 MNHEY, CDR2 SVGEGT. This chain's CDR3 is CASSRDGSGAYEQYF. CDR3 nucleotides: TGTGCCAGCAGTAGAGACGGGTCCGGTGCCTACGAGCAGTACTTC.

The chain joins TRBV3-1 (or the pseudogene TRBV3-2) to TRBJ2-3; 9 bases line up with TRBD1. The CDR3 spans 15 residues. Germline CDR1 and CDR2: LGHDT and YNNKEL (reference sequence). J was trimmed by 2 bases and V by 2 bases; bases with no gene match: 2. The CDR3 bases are TGTGCCAGCAGCCAAAGGGACAGGGCCACAGATACGCAGTATTTT. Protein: CASSQRDRATDTQYF.

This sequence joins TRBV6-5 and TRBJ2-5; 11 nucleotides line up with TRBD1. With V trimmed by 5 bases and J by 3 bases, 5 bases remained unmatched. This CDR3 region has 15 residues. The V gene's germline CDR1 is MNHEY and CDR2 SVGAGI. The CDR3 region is CASSLGTGGKETQYF. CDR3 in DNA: TGTGCCAGCAGTCTCGGGACAGGGGGAAAAGAGACCCAGTACTTC.

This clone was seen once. CDR3 amino acids: CASSIGVGVLGETQYF. CDR3 in DNA: TGTGCCAGTAGTATAGGGGTAGGGGTATTGGGAGAGACCCAGTACTTC. V usage is TRBV19 and J usage is TRBJ2-5; possible D gene TRBD1, 5 bases. Germline CDR1 is LNHDA and CDR2 is SQIVND (reference sequence). The CDR3 contains 16 residues. V shed 1 base and J shed 4 bases, with 16 bases lying between them. The full variable domain, in which reference TRBV19 and TRBJ2-5 provide the parts outside the CDR3, is DGGITQSPKYLFRKEGQNVTLSCEQNLNHDAMYWYRQDPGQGLRLIYYSQIVNDFQKGDIAEGYSVSREKKESFPLTVTSAQKNPTAFYLCASSIGVGVLGETQYFGPGTRLLVL.

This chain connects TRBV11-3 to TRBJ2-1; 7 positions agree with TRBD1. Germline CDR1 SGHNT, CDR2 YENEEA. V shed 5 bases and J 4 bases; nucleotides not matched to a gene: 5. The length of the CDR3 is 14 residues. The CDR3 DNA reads TGTGCCAGCAGCCGAGGGGGCAGATACAATGAGCAGTTCTTC. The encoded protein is CASSRGGRYNEQFF.

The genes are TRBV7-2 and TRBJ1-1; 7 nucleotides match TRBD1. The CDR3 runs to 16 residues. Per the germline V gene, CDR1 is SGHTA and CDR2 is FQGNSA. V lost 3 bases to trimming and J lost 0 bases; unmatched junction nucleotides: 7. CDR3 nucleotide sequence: TGTGCCAGCAGCTTGAGGAGGGGGCTAATGAACACTGAAGCTTTCTTT. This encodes CASSLRRGLMNTEAFF.

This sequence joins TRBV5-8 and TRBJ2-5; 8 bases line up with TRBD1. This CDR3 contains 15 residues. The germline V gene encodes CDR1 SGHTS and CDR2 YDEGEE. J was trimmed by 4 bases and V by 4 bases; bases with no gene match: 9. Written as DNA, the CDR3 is TGTGCCAGCAGCCAGCAAGACAGGGGAGGAGAGACCCAGTACTTC. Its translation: CASSQQDRGGETQYF. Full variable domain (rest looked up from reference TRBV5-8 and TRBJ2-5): EAGVTQSPTHLIKTRGQQATLRCSPISGHTSVYWYQQALGLGLQFLLWYDEGEERNRGNFPPRFSGRQFPNYSSELNVNALELEDSALYLCASSQQDRGGETQYFGPGTRLLVL.

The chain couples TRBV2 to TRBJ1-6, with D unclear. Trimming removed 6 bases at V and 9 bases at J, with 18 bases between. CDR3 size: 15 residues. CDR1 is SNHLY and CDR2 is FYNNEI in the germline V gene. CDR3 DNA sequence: TGTGCCAGCAGGGCATCCAGGTTCCCATCTTCACCCCTCCACTTT. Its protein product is CASRASRFPSSPLHF. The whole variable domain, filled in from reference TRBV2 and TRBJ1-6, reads EPEVTQTPSHQVTQMGQEVILRCVPISNHLYFYWYRQILGQKVEFLVSFYNNEISEKSEIFDDQFSVERPDGSNFTLKIRSTKLEDSAMYFCASRASRFPSSPLHFGNGTRLTVT.

The CDR3 DNA sequence: TGCAGTGCTAGTGACTCCGGGACAGGGAGCTCCTACGAGCAGTACTTC. Residues: CSASDSGTGSSYEQYF. V is TRBV20-1 and J is TRBJ2-7, with 9 bases fitting TRBD1. The CDR3 is 16 residues long. Germline-derived CDR1 and CDR2 are DFQATT and SNEGSKA (reference sequence). Germline trimming cut 3 bases from V and 0 bases from J; bases unmatched to any gene: 9.

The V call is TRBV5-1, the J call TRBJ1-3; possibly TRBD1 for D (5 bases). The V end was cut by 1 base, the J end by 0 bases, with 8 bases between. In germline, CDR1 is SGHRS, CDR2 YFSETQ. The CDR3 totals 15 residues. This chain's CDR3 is CASSLTGDSGNTIYF. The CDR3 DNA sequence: TGCGCCAGCAGCTTGACAGGAGACTCTGGAAACACCATATATTTT.